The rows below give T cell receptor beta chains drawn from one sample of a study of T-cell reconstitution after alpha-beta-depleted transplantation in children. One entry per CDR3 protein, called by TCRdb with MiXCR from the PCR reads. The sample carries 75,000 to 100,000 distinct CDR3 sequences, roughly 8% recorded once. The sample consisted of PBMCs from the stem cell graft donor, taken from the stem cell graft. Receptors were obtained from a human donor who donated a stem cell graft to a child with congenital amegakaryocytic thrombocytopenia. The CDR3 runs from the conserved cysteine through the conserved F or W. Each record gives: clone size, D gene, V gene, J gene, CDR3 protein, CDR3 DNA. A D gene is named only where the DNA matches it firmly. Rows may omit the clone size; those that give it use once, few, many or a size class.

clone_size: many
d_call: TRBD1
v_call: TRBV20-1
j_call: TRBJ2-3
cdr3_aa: CSADSGQGLYASTDTQYF
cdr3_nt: TGCAGTGCCGACTCGGGACAGGGGCTATACGCTAGCACAGATACGCAGTATTTT

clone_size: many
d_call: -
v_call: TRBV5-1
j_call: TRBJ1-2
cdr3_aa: CASSPDKINYGYTF
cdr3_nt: TGCGCCAGCAGCCCAGACAAGATCAACTATGGCTACACCTTC

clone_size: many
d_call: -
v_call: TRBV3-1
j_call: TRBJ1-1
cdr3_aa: CASSQDAGNPEAFF
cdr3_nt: TGTGCCAGCAGCCAAGACGCAGGGAACCCTGAAGCTTTCTTT

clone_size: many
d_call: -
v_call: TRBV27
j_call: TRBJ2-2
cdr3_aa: CASSSLTDANTGELFF
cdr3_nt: TGTGCCAGCAGTTCCCTGACAGACGCGAACACCGGGGAGCTGTTTTTT

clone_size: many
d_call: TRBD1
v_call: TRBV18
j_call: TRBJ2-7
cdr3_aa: CASSPGQGRNEQYF
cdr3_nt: TGTGCCAGCTCACCTGGACAGGGGAGGAACGAGCAGTACTTC

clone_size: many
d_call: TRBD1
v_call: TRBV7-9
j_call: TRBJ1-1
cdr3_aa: CASSPGQGDTEAFF
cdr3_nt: TGTGCCAGCAGTCCCGGACAGGGTGACACTGAAGCTTTCTTT

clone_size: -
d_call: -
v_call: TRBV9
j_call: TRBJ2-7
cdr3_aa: CASSADGSYEQYF
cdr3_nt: TGTGCCAGCAGCGCGGACGGCTCCTACGAGCAGTACTTC

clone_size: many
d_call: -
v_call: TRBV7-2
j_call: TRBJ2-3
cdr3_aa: CASSRGQLPDTQYF
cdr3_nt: TGTGCCAGCAGCCGAGGACAGTTGCCAGATACGCAGTATTTT

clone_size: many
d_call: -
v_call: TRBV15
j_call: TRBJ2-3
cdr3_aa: CATSGRNRDPTDTQYF
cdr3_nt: TGTGCCACCAGCGGTAGAAACAGGGACCCCACAGATACGCAGTATTTT

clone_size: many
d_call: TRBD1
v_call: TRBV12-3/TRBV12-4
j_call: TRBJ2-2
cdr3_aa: CASSLWSTGGTGELFF
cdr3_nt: TGTGCCAGCAGTTTATGGTCCACAGGGGGCACCGGGGAGCTGTTTTTT

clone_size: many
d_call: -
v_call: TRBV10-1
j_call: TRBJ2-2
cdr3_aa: CASSESRGAPGELFF
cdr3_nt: TGCGCCAGCAGTGAGTCGAGGGGGGCGCCGGGGGAGCTGTTTTTT

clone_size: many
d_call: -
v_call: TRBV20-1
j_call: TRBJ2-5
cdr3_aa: CSARADEETQYF
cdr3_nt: TGCAGTGCTAGAGCTGACGAGGAGACCCAGTACTTC

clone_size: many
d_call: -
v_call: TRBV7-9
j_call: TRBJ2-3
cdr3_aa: CASSLRRGGATDTQYF
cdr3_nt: TGTGCCAGCAGCTTAAGACGAGGCGGGGCAACAGATACGCAGTATTTT

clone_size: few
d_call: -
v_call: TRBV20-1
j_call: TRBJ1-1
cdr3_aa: CSASPDTEAFF
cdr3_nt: TGCAGTGCTTCCCCAGACACTGAAGCTTTCTTT

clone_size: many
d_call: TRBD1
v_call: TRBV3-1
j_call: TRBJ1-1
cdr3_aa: CASSQGADRPAFF
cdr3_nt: TGTGCCAGCAGCCAAGGGGCGGACAGGCCAGCTTTCTTT

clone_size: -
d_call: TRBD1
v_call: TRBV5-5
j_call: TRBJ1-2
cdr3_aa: CASSNHPDRDGYTF
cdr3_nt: TGTGCCAGCAGCAACCACCCCGACAGGGATGGCTACACCTTC

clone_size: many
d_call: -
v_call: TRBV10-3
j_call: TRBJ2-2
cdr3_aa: CAISESTYTGELFF
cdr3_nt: TGTGCCATCAGTGAGTCGACTTACACCGGGGAGCTGTTTTTT

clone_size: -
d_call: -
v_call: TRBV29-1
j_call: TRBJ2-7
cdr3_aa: CSVSRGLNYEQYF
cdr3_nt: TGCAGCGTGTCGCGGGGCTTAAACTACGAGCAGTACTTC

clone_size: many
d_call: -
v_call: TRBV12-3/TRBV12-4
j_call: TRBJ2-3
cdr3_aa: CASTLGGRAADTQYF
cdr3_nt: TGTGCCAGCACCCTAGGGGGGAGGGCAGCAGATACGCAGTATTTT

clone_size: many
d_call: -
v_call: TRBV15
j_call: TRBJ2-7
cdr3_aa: CATSRDPGFYEQYF
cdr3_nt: TGTGCCACCAGCAGAGATCCAGGGTTCTACGAGCAGTACTTC

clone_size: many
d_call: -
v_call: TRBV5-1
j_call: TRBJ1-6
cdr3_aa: CASSSDLVYSNSPLHF
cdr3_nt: TGCGCCAGCAGCTCGGACTTGGTCTATTCTAATTCACCCCTCCACTTT

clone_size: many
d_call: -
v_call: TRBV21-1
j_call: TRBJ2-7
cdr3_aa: CARGLLELHEQYF
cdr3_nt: TGTGCCAGAGGACTGCTAGAATTACACGAGCAGTACTTC

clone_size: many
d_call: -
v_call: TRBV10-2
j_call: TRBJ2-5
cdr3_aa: CASWTVQETQYF
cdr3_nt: TGCGCCAGCTGGACAGTCCAAGAGACCCAGTACTTC

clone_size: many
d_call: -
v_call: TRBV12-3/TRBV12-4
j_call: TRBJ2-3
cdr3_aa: CASSEGHSTDTQYF
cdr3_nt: TGTGCCAGCAGTGAGGGACATTCCACAGATACGCAGTATTTT

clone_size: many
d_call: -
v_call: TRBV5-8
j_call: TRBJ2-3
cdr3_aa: CASSIGPHTDTQYF
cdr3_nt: TGTGCCAGCAGCATCGGACCGCACACAGATACGCAGTATTTT

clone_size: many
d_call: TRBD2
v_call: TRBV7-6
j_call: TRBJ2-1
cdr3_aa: CASSLNSGRDNYEQFF
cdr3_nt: TGTGCCAGCAGTTTAAATAGCGGGAGGGATAATTATGAGCAGTTCTTC

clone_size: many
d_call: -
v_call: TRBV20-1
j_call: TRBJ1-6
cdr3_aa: CSARDISQARASPLHF
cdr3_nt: TGCAGTGCTAGAGATATCTCACAGGCTCGAGCGTCACCCCTCCACTTT